A selection of T cell receptor beta chains follows, all from one sample in a study of long-term antiretroviral therapy in people with HIV. The table came from immunoSEQ multiplex PCR; TCRdb's copy has only in-frame clones and leaves some out. Found here are around 21,000 clones, roughly 80% of them singletons; the top ten hold 3% to 4%. The source material was unsorted PBMCs, sampled 1.9 years after starting antiretroviral therapy. The receptors come from a woman aged 50 to 60 with HIV. Both conserved end residues are part of each CDR3. The D gene is left open where the match is weak. Some rows have no size entry. The others give once, few or many, or a class for an expanded clone.

V	J	size	D	DNA	CDR3
TRBV30	TRBJ2-5	-	-	TGTGCCTGTACAGGGCGCGTGGAGACCCAGTACTTC	CACTGRVETQYF
TRBV7-9	TRBJ1-6	-	TRBD1	TGTGCCAGCGGGACAGGGACGGATTCACCCCTCCACTTT	CASGTGTDSPLHF
TRBV6-6	TRBJ2-5	-	-	TGTGCCAGCAGTCAAGGTTGGGAGACCCAGTACTTC	CASSQGWETQYF
TRBV27	TRBJ2-6	-	TRBD1	TGTGCCAGCAGTTTACTCGGGACAGGGGGGAGCTCTGGGGCCAACGTCCTGACTTTC	CASSLLGTGGSSGANVLTF
TRBV7-2	TRBJ2-2	-	TRBD2	TGTGCCAGCAGCTTGGCTAGCGGGGGTATCACCGGGGAGCTGTTTTTT	CASSLASGGITGELFF
TRBV7-8	TRBJ1-1	-	-	TGTGCCAGCAGTCACGCTCGCGGGGATGCTTTCTTT	CASSHARGDAFF
TRBV5-4	TRBJ1-2	-	-	TGTGCCAGCAGCATCTTGGGGCCCTCTTCCACTGGCTACACCTTC	CASSILGPSSTGYTF
TRBV7-3	TRBJ2-1	-	TRBD2	TGTGCCAGCAGCTTAGAGGGTCCGGGGGGTACCAATGAGCAGTTCTTC	CASSLEGPGGTNEQFF
TRBV19	TRBJ1-1	-	-	TGTGCCAGTAGTATTTCTTGGTCGAGACCTGAAGCTTTCTTT	CASSISWSRPEAFF
TRBV5-1	TRBJ1-6	few	-	TGCGCCAGCAGCTTGGTCGGCACGGGCTATAATTCACCCCTCCACTTT	CASSLVGTGYNSPLHF
TRBV7-2	TRBJ2-7	-	-	TGTGCCAGCAGCTTCCGGGACGTCTACGAGCAGTACTTC	CASSFRDVYEQYF
TRBV6-1	TRBJ1-5	few	TRBD1	TGTGCCAGCAGTGACGACAGGGGGCAACAGCCCCAGCATTTT	CASSDDRGQQPQHF
TRBV6-5	TRBJ2-3	-	TRBD1	TGTGCCAGCAAACCGGGACAGAACACAGATACGCAGTATTTT	CASKPGQNTDTQYF
TRBV5-6	TRBJ2-3	once	TRBD2	TGTGCCAGCAGCTTGGGTAGCGGGGGATCCACAGATACGCAGTATTTT	CASSLGSGGSTDTQYF
TRBV18	TRBJ1-5	-	-	TGTGCCAGCTCTCAGGGTAGCAGCAATCAGCCCCAGCATTTT	CASSQGSSNQPQHF
TRBV5-1	TRBJ1-3	-	-	TGCGCCAGTGGGAAGACGGACTCTGGAAACACCATATATTTT	CASGKTDSGNTIYF
TRBV11-1	TRBJ2-3	-	TRBD2	TGTGCCAGCAGCTTAGTATTCCTAGCGGGGGGCCTAGATACGCAGTATTTT	CASSLVFLAGGLDTQYF
TRBV9	TRBJ1-6	-	-	TGTGCCAGCAGCGTAGAAGATGTTTCCACAGGGAACAGTAATTCACCCCTCCACTTT	CASSVEDVSTGNSNSPLHF
TRBV29-1	TRBJ1-2	few	-	TGCAGCGTTCAGGGGTATGGCTACACCTTC	CSVQGYGYTF
TRBV4-3	TRBJ1-5	-	-	TGCGCCAGCAGCCAAGATCGACGCAGGACAACCCATCAGCCCCAGCATTTT	CASSQDRRRTTHQPQHF
TRBV9	TRBJ1-4	-	TRBD1	TGTGCCAGCAGCGGAACCGGGACAGAGGAAAAACTGTTTTTT	CASSGTGTEEKLFF
TRBV5-1	TRBJ2-1	-	TRBD2	TGCGCCAGCAGTCGGGGGGGGACCTCCTACAATGAGCAGTTCTTC	CASSRGGTSYNEQFF
TRBV27	TRBJ1-3	once	TRBD1	TGTGCCAGCAGTTTATCCCCAGACAGGGTCTCTGGAAACACCATATATTTT	CASSLSPDRVSGNTIYF
TRBV9	TRBJ2-1	-	-	TGTGCCAGCAGCGTAGCGGGGGCCGGGCAGTTCTTC	CASSVAGAGQFF
TRBV5-5	TRBJ1-3	once	-	TGTGCCAGCAGCTTGGAGTTTGTGGGAAACACCATATATTTT	CASSLEFVGNTIYF
TRBV19	TRBJ2-7	-	TRBD1	TGTGCCAGTAGCCTGGACAGGGCGTCCTACGAGCAGTACTTC	CASSLDRASYEQYF
TRBV5-6	TRBJ1-2	-	TRBD1	TGTGCCAGCAGCCCCGGACAGGAGAACTATGGCTACACCTTC	CASSPGQENYGYTF
TRBV4-1	TRBJ2-1	-	-	TGCGCCAGCAGAAGGGGGGCAGGGAAGTATGAGCAGTTCTTC	CASRRGAGKYEQFF
TRBV30	TRBJ2-7	-	-	TGTGCCTGGAACGAAGACGGTGGCAGCGGAAAGTACTTC	CAWNEDGGSGKYF
TRBV28	TRBJ1-1	once	-	TGTGCCAGCAGATCGGGGGCAGCTGAAGCTTTCTTT	CASRSGAAEAFF
TRBV4-2	TRBJ1-5	few	-	TGTGCCAGCAGCCACAGGGCTAGCAATCAGCCCCAGCATTTT	CASSHRASNQPQHF
TRBV27	TRBJ2-7	-	-	TGTGCCAGCTCGCCCCCCTCCTACGAGCAGTACTTC	CASSPPSYEQYF
TRBV6-1	TRBJ2-3	-	TRBD2	TGTGCCAGCACCAGCGGGGGGGACACAGATACGCAGTATTTT	CASTSGGDTDTQYF
TRBV4-3	TRBJ2-1	once	-	TGCGCCAGCAGCCAAGGGACAGATACCTACAATGAGCAGTTCTTC	CASSQGTDTYNEQFF
TRBV27	TRBJ2-2	-	-	TGTGCCAGCAGTCCGGGGACCAACATATTAACCGGGGAGCTGTTTTTT	CASSPGTNILTGELFF
TRBV9	TRBJ2-3	-	-	TGTGCCAGCAGCCCTAGTAGAACAGCTCAGGCCACAGATACGCAGTATTTT	CASSPSRTAQATDTQYF
TRBV6-5	TRBJ2-7	-	TRBD1	TGTGCCAGCAGGACCGGGACAGGGCCCTACGAGCAGTACTTC	CASRTGTGPYEQYF
TRBV18	TRBJ2-7	once	TRBD1	TGTGCCAGCTCACCACCGGTGACAGGGATGAACGAGCAGTACTTC	CASSPPVTGMNEQYF
TRBV19	TRBJ1-2	-	TRBD1	TGTGCCAGTACCGACGGGACAGCTCAAATCGTTAACTATGGCTACACCTTC	CASTDGTAQIVNYGYTF
TRBV30	TRBJ2-5	-	-	TGTGCCTCCAAGTCCCTAGGATCCGGGCAGACCCAGTACTTC	CASKSLGSGQTQYF
TRBV4-1	TRBJ1-1	-	-	TGCGCCAGCAGCCAAGATTATAGAGGGGTTACTGAAGCTTTCTTT	CASSQDYRGVTEAFF
TRBV6-6	TRBJ2-7	-	TRBD1	TGTGCCAGCAGCCGGGACAGGGGGGCGGGCGAGCAGTACTTC	CASSRDRGAGEQYF
TRBV10-3	TRBJ1-2	-	-	TGTGCCATCAGTGAGTCTCCGAAGGGGCAGAACTATGGCTACACCTTC	CAISESPKGQNYGYTF
TRBV4-1	TRBJ1-6	few	-	TGCGCCAGCAGCCATTCGAGGACTACCTCCTATAATTCACCCCTCCACTTT	CASSHSRTTSYNSPLHF